This T cell receptor beta chain was profiled in a study of T cell repertoires in cytomegalovirus infection. Background on the study: It was the public TCR beta signatures that indicated both CMV infection and matching HLA type.

The CDR3 is made up of 18 amino acids. V trimming: 5 bases; J trimming: 4 bases; junction bases outside the gene matches: 17. TCRdb re-analysed the reads in MiXCR, keeping a single row per CDR3 protein. The sample records 310,000 or so distinct CDR3 sequences, about 9.1% being singletons. The study, taken as a whole, reports: Summed frequency of shared TCR beta families picked out CMV carriers who also had the relevant HLA. HLA-C-restricted CMV-specific TCR beta clonotypes were dominant in the ex vivo response.

This clonotype was detected ten times or more. Its antigen is unknown. This sequence originates from a human donor in good health (CMV status not recorded). Some clones in this sample may be carry-over from other donors' samples. The sequenced sample consisted of PBMCs. V gene TRBV12-3 or TRBV12-4 combines with J gene TRBJ1-5; 7 bases fit TRBD1. CDR3 in DNA: TGTGCCAGCAGTCCGGGACAGAGCCGGGGGGACCGAAATCAGCCCCAGCATTTT. This translates into CASSPGQSRGDRNQPQHF.